This T cell receptor beta chain was profiled in a study of blood T cell repertoires in COVID-19. Looking at the study overall: COVID-19 samples, acute and convalescent, were from the United States, Italy and Spain. Sources were T cells, B-cell-depleted T cells, or PBMCs; the material itself was cDNA or gDNA.

In the authors' workflow: The assay estimated nucleated cells by amplifying reference gene primers. This table comes from immunoSEQ multiplex PCR, and its TCRdb copy is limited to in-frame clones, with some not included. That table furnishes V, J and clone size, whereas the DNA furnished D and trimming. Of around 150,000 clones detected, 75% to 90% appear once; the ten largest clones hold roughly 3%. V gave up 4 bases and J gave up 3 bases, with 13 bases separating them. Germline values: CDR1 SGHNT, CDR2 YYREEE (reference sequence). This CDR3 comprises 14 residues. Sequenced material: peripheral blood. The V call is TRBV5-4, the J call TRBJ2-5; D is perhaps TRBD1 (7 bases). The TCR originated in a human donor with acute or convalescent COVID-19. The donor label of this sample is uncertain. CDR3 coding DNA: TGTGCCAGCAGCCCAGGAGGGGGCGAAGAGACCCAGTACTTC. As protein: CASSPGGGEETQYF.